A single sample gave rise to the 19 T cell receptor beta chains below, sequenced in a study of blood T cells in healthy people across ages. For the second PCR, which ran for about 6 to 12 cycles, a sample-barcoded 5' primer and a J-beta primer mix were used. TCRdb used MiXCR to reprocess the 5' RACE reads, holding one entry per CDR3 protein. This table holds more than 1,400,000 distinct CDR3 sequences, around 42% found once. What was sequenced was blood. All receptors derive from a woman between 18 and 29 years old in good health.

V and J are TRBV30 and TRBJ2-3; 11 nucleotides agree with TRBD1. J gave up 3 bases and V 2 bases, and 4 bases lay outside the gene matches. The CDR3 has 15 amino acids. The germline V gene has CDR1 GTSNPN and CDR2 SVGIG (reference sequence). CDR3 in amino acids: CAWSIGQGATDTQYF. DNA for the CDR3: TGTGCCTGGAGTATAGGACAGGGGGCTACAGATACGCAGTATTTT.

Details on this clonotype: A read error may explain this, as a much larger clone is one base away. V gene TRBV2 combines with J gene TRBJ1-1; TRBD1 is a possible D gene (6 bases). Germline V gene lookup returns CDR1 SNHLY and CDR2 FYNNEI. The CDR3 has 14 residues. For the CDR3, the DNA is TGTGCCGGCAGTGATCTGGGGGGCGTCACTGAAGCTTTCTTT. As protein: CAGSDLGGVTEAFF. Using reference TRBV2 and TRBJ1-1 for the parts outside the CDR3, the full variable domain is EPEVTQTPSHQVTQMGQEVILRCVPISNHLYFYWYRQILGQKVEFLVSFYNNEISEKSEIFDDQFSVERPDGSNFTLKIRSTKLEDSAMYFCAGSDLGGVTEAFFGQGTRLTVV.

This CDR3 reads CAISDGAEGTGELFF. Here the CDR3 DNA reads TGTGCCATCAGTGATGGAGCGGAAGGGACCGGGGAGCTGTTTTTT. This chain links TRBV10-3 with TRBJ2-2; D possibly corresponds to TRBD2 (5 bases). V lost 3 bases, J lost 5 bases, and 13 bases lay in between. Germline V CDR1 and CDR2: ENHRY, SYGVKD. The CDR3 sequence is 15 residues long.

V usage is TRBV12-3 or TRBV12-4 and J usage is TRBJ1-4; maybe TRBD1 (5 bases). CDR3 length equals 14 residues. V lost 0 bases, J lost 10 bases, and 12 bases lay in between. The CDR3 reads CASSLAREGAKLFF. CDR3 DNA sequence: TGTGCCAGCAGTTTAGCCAGGGAGGGTGCAAAACTGTTTTTT.

This clonotype was counted between two and nine times. The CDR3 region is CSASRPSDKGYEQYF. Here the CDR3 DNA reads TGCAGTGCGAGTCGCCCTTCAGACAAAGGCTACGAGCAGTACTTC. The gene calls are TRBV20-1 and TRBJ2-7; no clear D gene. The ends were cut back, 6 bases at V and 3 bases at J, with 21 bases in the middle. This CDR3 contains 15 residues. CDR1 and CDR2 (germline): DFQATT, SNEGSKA (reference sequence).

The chain joins TRBV24-1 to TRBJ2-5; D perhaps matches TRBD2 (6 bases). Trimming stripped 5 bases from V and 11 bases from J, with 20 bases between. The CDR3 sequence is 14 residues long. Germline V gives CDR1 KGHDR, CDR2 SFDVKD. The chain's CDR3 is CATSAGVPYNEQYF. The CDR3 coding sequence is TGTGCCACCAGTGCGGGAGTACCCTACAATGAGCAGTACTTC.

The V call is TRBV7-6, the J call TRBJ2-3; D may be TRBD2 (7 bases). CDR3 length: 16 residues. The V gene lost 5 bases and the J gene lost 8 bases, with 23 bases spanning the gap. CDR1 and CDR2 (germline): SGHVS, FNYEAQ. The CDR3 protein is CASSPRSGGGPGTQYF. The CDR3 nucleotides read TGTGCCAGCAGCCCGCGTTCTGGCGGGGGCCCAGGTACGCAGTATTTT.

This sequence joins TRBV2 and TRBJ1-2, with 9 bases matching TRBD1. Germline CDR1 SNHLY, CDR2 FYNNEI. CDR3 length: 17 amino acids. The V and J ends lost 7 bases and 7 bases, in that order; junction bases with no gene match: 19. CDR3 loop: CASMVNLRDRASRGYTF. CDR3 coding DNA: TGTGCCAGCATGGTGAATCTCCGGGACAGGGCATCGCGTGGCTACACCTTC.

The J gene is TRBJ2-6, the V gene TRBV4-1; D is possibly TRBD1 (6 bases). Germline V gene data show CDR1 as MGHRA and CDR2 as YSYEKL. This CDR3 is 15 amino acids long. Deletions cut 3 bases from V and 4 bases from J, with 10 bases between. The CDR3 sequence is CASSHTGTGANVLTF. As DNA, the CDR3 is TGCGCCAGCAGCCATACAGGGACCGGGGCCAACGTCCTGACTTTC.

As concerns this clonotype: A much larger clonotype is one base distant, so this may be a read error. The chain is built from TRBV20-1 and TRBJ1-1; D not resolved. The CDR3 has 14 amino acids. The V and J ends lost 3 bases and 1 base respectively, with 12 bases between them. Per the germline V gene, CDR1 is DFQATT and CDR2 is SNEGSKA (reference sequence). As DNA, the CDR3 is TGCAGTGCTAGTGTCGGATCGAGGAACACTGAAGCTTTCTTT. Translation: CSASVGSRNTEAFF.

This clonotype has only a few counts. CDR3 region: CASRQPGRQSTDTQYF. As DNA, the CDR3 is TGTGCCAGCAGACAACCGGGACGCCAAAGCACAGATACGCAGTATTTT. J is TRBJ2-3 and V is TRBV11-2; possibly TRBD1 or TRBD2 for D (5 bases each). The CDR3 spans 16 residues. Germline CDR1 and CDR2: SGHAT and FQNNGV. V lost 6 bases and J lost 0, with 16 bases in between.

This clonotype was observed a handful of times. The chain recombines TRBV4-2 with TRBJ2-7; D possibly corresponds to TRBD2 (5 bases). V lost 0 bases, J lost 4 bases, and 13 bases lay in between. The CDR3 has 15 amino acids. Looked up from germline, CDR1 is LGHNA and CDR2 is YNFKEQ. CDR3 DNA sequence: TGTGCCAGCAGCCAAGATAAAGACTACAGTTACGAGCAGTACTTC. Its protein is CASSQDKDYSYEQYF.

The CDR3 DNA follows: TGTGCCAGCAGTGTCGGCAGAGACTATGGCTACACCTTC. Translation gives CASSVGRDYGYTF. The rearrangement joins TRBV12-3 or TRBV12-4 to TRBJ1-2; D is uncertain. With 5 bases removed from V and 3 bases from J, the gap between germline ends came to 10 bases. The CDR3 is made up of 13 amino acids.

Only a few counts were recorded for this clonotype. The chain is built from TRBV10-3 and TRBJ2-7; 7 bases are a match to TRBD2. Germline values: CDR1 ENHRY, CDR2 SYGVKD. V shed 6 bases and J 1 base; nucleotides not matched to a gene: 12. This CDR3 has 16 amino acids. This chain's CDR3 is CAIREAGGSDSYEQYF. The CDR3 bases are TGTGCCATCAGGGAGGCAGGCGGGAGCGATTCCTACGAGCAGTACTTC.

This sequence joins TRBV7-2 and TRBJ2-3; TRBD2 matches 7 bases. Germline V gene data show CDR1 as SGHTA and CDR2 as FQGNSA. The CDR3 has 18 residues. V dropped 4 bases and J dropped 3; count of bases not matched to a gene: 16. The chain's CDR3 is CASSSGLGVWVRTDTQYF. The CDR3, as DNA: TGTGCCAGCAGCTCCGGACTAGGAGTGTGGGTTAGAACAGATACGCAGTATTTT.

This rearrangement joins TRBV20-1 to TRBJ2-2; D is perhaps TRBD2 (6 bases). Germline V gene data show CDR1 as DFQATT and CDR2 as SNEGSKA (reference sequence). The CDR3 runs 15 residues. V shed 3 bases and J shed 7 bases, with 18 bases lying between them. CDR3 residues: CSARGGGVRDGELFF. The CDR3 region has the DNA TGCAGTGCTAGGGGGGGTGGAGTGCGCGACGGGGAGCTGTTTTTT.

The chain recombines TRBV6-5 with TRBJ2-1; TRBD2 agrees at 7 bases. The CDR3 is made up of 11 amino acids. Unmatched junction bases numbered 3, after V lost 6 bases and J lost 10 bases. CDR1 is MNHEY, CDR2 SVGAGI, per germline. The DNA of the CDR3 is TGTGCCAGCAGGACTAGCCTGGAGCAGTTCTTC. Encoded protein: CASRTSLEQFF.

The chain joins TRBV28 to TRBJ2-5, with a possible D match to TRBD1 (6 bases). The CDR3 sequence is 12 residues long. CDR1 and CDR2 (germline): MDHEN, SYDVKM. V dropped 7 bases and J dropped 12 bases, with 18 bases sitting between them. CDR3 residues: CASTTVGAIEYF. Written as DNA, the CDR3 is TGTGCCAGCACCACGGTGGGGGCAATTGAGTACTTC. The full variable domain, with the rest looked up from reference TRBV28 and TRBJ2-5, is DVKVTQSSRYLVKRTGEKVFLECVQDMDHENMFWYRQDPGLGLRLIYFSYDVKMKEKGDIPEGYSVSREKKERFSLILESASTNQTSMYLCASTTVGAIEYFGPGTRLLVL.

This clonotype was seen more than once but under ten times. The genes are TRBV20-1 and TRBJ2-7, with no clear D. V was cut by 3 bases and J by 4 bases, with 19 bases left in between. Germline V gene sequence: CDR1 DFQATT, CDR2 SNEGSKA (reference sequence). CDR3 length: 15 amino acids. The CDR3 sequence is CSARQTWSPQYEQYF. The CDR3 coding sequence is TGCAGTGCTAGGCAGACGTGGTCTCCCCAATACGAGCAGTACTTC.